This is a list of T cell receptor beta chains from one sample in a study of control samples from healthy donors and cancer patients. Data came from immunoSEQ multiplex PCR; TCRdb stores just in-frame clones and leaves some out. The sample yields 110,000 to 150,000 clones, just under 95% seen once. The sample was PBMCs. These receptors all come from a man between 60 and 75 years old with colorectal cancer. Both conserved end residues are part of each CDR3. Fields, in order: J gene, V gene, CDR3 protein.

J: TRBJ1-2
V: TRBV28
CDR3: CASIQFGTDIYGYTF

J: TRBJ2-1
V: TRBV11-2
CDR3: CASSLDRGSIYEQFF

J: TRBJ2-2
V: TRBV5-4
CDR3: CASSQGGGELFF

J: TRBJ2-3
V: TRBV18
CDR3: CASSAFNAVGTDTQYF

J: TRBJ1-1
V: TRBV11-2
CDR3: CASSRSMGWDNEAFF

J: TRBJ1-2
V: TRBV7-9
CDR3: CASSLGGSPSYGYTF

J: TRBJ1-6
V: TRBV28
CDR3: CASSGTGFNNSPLHF

J: TRBJ2-1
V: TRBV24-1
CDR3: CATSDFKKTNEQFF

J: TRBJ2-5
V: TRBV10-3
CDR3: CAISEGQTRETQYF

J: TRBJ2-7
V: TRBV7-2
CDR3: CASSLAGGAIYEQYF

J: TRBJ1-1
V: TRBV6-5
CDR3: CASGRGQILNTEAFF

J: TRBJ2-6
V: TRBV6-2/TRBV6-3
CDR3: CASSKDRNPGANVLTF

J: TRBJ1-3
V: TRBV15
CDR3: CATNRDSGNTIYF

J: TRBJ1-2
V: TRBV27
CDR3: CASSLDGPGDNYGYTF

J: TRBJ2-7
V: TRBV3-1/TRBV3-2
CDR3: CASSQRSRDREQYF

J: TRBJ1-2
V: TRBV6-5
CDR3: CASSYSRRHIDYGYTF

J: TRBJ1-1
V: TRBV6-5
CDR3: CASSSNRAFF

J: TRBJ1-2
V: TRBV5-4
CDR3: CASSGTGHGHTF

J: TRBJ2-3
V: TRBV11-2
CDR3: CASSGTSGGDTQYF

J: TRBJ2-7
V: TRBV7-2
CDR3: CASSLAGGGAVYEQYF

J: TRBJ2-7
V: TRBV6-2/TRBV6-3
CDR3: CASSYRGTGDYEQYF

J: TRBJ2-7
V: TRBV5-1
CDR3: CASSLVLGRGHEQYF

J: TRBJ2-7
V: TRBV21-1
CDR3: CASSTFYEQYF

J: TRBJ2-5
V: TRBV6-6
CDR3: CASNSGGPGTQYF

J: TRBJ2-3
V: TRBV24-1
CDR3: CATSERTDTQYF

J: TRBJ1-6
V: TRBV7-2
CDR3: CASSSPVRVSNSPLHF

J: TRBJ2-1
V: TRBV7-2
CDR3: CASSPVASGGYEVNEQFF

J: TRBJ2-3
V: TRBV7-9
CDR3: CASSFRRGTDTQYF

J: TRBJ1-2
V: TRBV5-1
CDR3: CASSLVQGAPGGYTF

J: TRBJ1-1
V: TRBV3-1/TRBV3-2
CDR3: CASSQGSGGGEAFF

J: TRBJ2-1
V: TRBV30
CDR3: CAWSEGSYNEQFF

J: TRBJ2-2
V: TRBV6-5
CDR3: CASIPPGGGTGELFF

J: TRBJ1-6
V: TRBV6-5
CDR3: CASRSSGGVSPLHF

J: TRBJ1-2
V: TRBV5-5
CDR3: CASSRGWVEDGYTF

J: TRBJ2-1
V: TRBV18
CDR3: CASSPPVGTGDVNEQFF

J: TRBJ2-4
V: TRBV6-1
CDR3: CASSERVGWWGIQYF

J: TRBJ2-3
V: TRBV19
CDR3: CASSRIAGGTDTQYF

J: TRBJ1-1
V: TRBV10-3
CDR3: CATSSSTEAFF

J: TRBJ2-7
V: TRBV2
CDR3: CASSGPRYEQYF

J: TRBJ1-2
V: TRBV6-6
CDR3: CASSYSQGDYGYTF

J: TRBJ1-1
V: TRBV7-2
CDR3: CASSLTVNTEAFF

J: TRBJ2-5
V: TRBV19
CDR3: CASSIGLAGGKETQYF

J: TRBJ2-5
V: TRBV20-1
CDR3: CSASPGQGYQETQYF

J: TRBJ1-3
V: TRBV30
CDR3: CAWSVPGSGNTIYF

J: TRBJ1-1
V: TRBV18
CDR3: CASSLGDRATNTEAFF

J: TRBJ1-1
V: TRBV23-1
CDR3: CASSQSGSLARIDTEAFF

J: TRBJ2-1
V: TRBV27
CDR3: CASSPYSGGWDEQFF

J: TRBJ2-3
V: TRBV4-1
CDR3: CASSQHPNGRGADTQYF

J: TRBJ2-2
V: TRBV28
CDR3: CASSSPGNTGELFF

J: TRBJ2-4
V: TRBV4-2
CDR3: CASNGGMGNIQYF